The sequence of this T cell receptor beta chain was determined in a study of PD-1 blockade in classical Hodgkin lymphoma (TCRdb year 2020). Background on the whole study: Nivolumab dosing was 3 mg/kg intravenously every 2 weeks, continuing until either disease progression or unacceptable toxicity. The study used TCR beta sequencing and CyTOF to define a peripheral blood immune signature of response to PD-1 blockade in classical Hodgkin lymphoma.

Genomic DNA was isolated using the Qiagen DNeasy kit from unsorted PBMCs as well as from negatively selected CD4+ and CD8+ fractions. TCR beta CDR3 regions were subjected to amplification by immunoSEQ multiplex PCR with primers that anneal to V and J segments. A synthetic immune receptor repertoire was used to minimize amplification bias, and any remaining bias was removed computationally after sequencing. The authors processed their data as follows. Repertoire diversity was quantified as the Shannon entropy index using custom Python scripts. The unsorted, CD4+ and CD8+ repertoires were each analyzed separately, with the exception of combined analyses, where CD4+ and CD8+ sequences were merged in silico. Clonal expansion was defined as at least a 2-fold frequency increase after treatment relative to C1D1, with a pseudocount of 0.5 for undetected baseline clones. Clones with 0 or 1 copy at C1D1 were defined as singleton clones, while clones with 2 or more copies were defined as non-singleton clones. Clones expanded in unsorted samples were assigned a CD4+, CD8+ or unknown annotation through matching of protein sequences in sorted samples from the same patient. Wilcoxon tests on paired samples were used to test changes in diversity from C1D1 to C4D1. In TCRdb, the immuneACCESS table is reduced to in-frame sequences with V and J assigned. These tables do not hold every clone; where another copy was compared, an unresolved V gene accounts for under half, and the others remain unexplained. That table supplies the V and J calls and clone size; D and trimming were determined from the DNA. In all, the sample holds 89,000 or so clones, and over 90% of those were seen once. The biggest ten clones account for over 2.5% of the sample.

CDR1 and CDR2 were assigned from the germline V gene (reference sequence) as SEHNR and FQNEAQ. Trimming at the junction amounts to 1 base on V and 1 base on J, and the germline ends lie 14 bases apart. Measured from the cysteine to the phenylalanine, the CDR3 is 17 residues long. CDR3 DNA only is kept here, 51 bases in frame from base 1. Concerning this clone: What this receptor recognizes is not known. The record has no base qualities; no much larger clone is one base away.

The time point label here, explained by the study, means: cycle 2 day 1 (C2D1) of nivolumab. Every trial patient had relapsed after autologous stem cell transplantation, and cohorts A, B and C differed in prior brentuximab vedotin exposure. The trial cohort comprised 60 or so patients with relapsed/refractory classical Hodgkin lymphoma whose best overall responses were complete response, partial response or progressive disease. Single-agent nivolumab was administered to trial patients in the multi-cohort phase II CheckMate 205 trial. Best overall response was determined by an independent review committee according to the 2007 International Working Group response criteria. PBMCs from the trial were collected at three points: immediately before nivolumab initiation (C1D1), and during therapy at cycle 2 day 1 and cycle 4 day 1. Peripheral blood was collected in 8 mL Vacutainer Cell Preparation Tubes, from which PBMCs were isolated by centrifugation and then cryopreserved.

Overall results and qualifications from the work: Baseline TCR diversity was reported to be lower in newly diagnosed patients than in healthy donors, and even lower in relapsed/refractory patients. Trial patients achieving complete response had baseline diversity similar to newly diagnosed patients, whereas partial responders and progressors had significantly lower diversity. Patients starting nivolumab less than 1 year after ASCT had lower diversity and were excluded from later analyses to avoid confounding by immune reconstitution. By C4D1, a significant rise was seen in CD4+ TCR diversity but not in CD8+ TCR diversity (p=0.0027 vs p=0.16), and the rise was most apparent among complete responders (p=0.02). The study was restricted to a single clinical trial cohort, and the causes of repertoire differences, possibly disease activity or prior therapy, were left undefined.

This TCR derives from a human donor with classical Hodgkin lymphoma. The V and J segments used are TRBV7-9 and TRBJ2-1; the D gene is tentatively TRBD1 or TRBD2, each matching 5 bases. The sequenced sample was peripheral blood mononuclear cells (PBMCs), obtained before the second cycle of nivolumab. The CDR3 region has the sequence CASSLGAGRESYNEQFF. The sequenced DNA is TGTGCCAGCAGCTTAGGGGCAGGGAGAGAGTCCTACAATGAGCAGTTCTTC.